This is a list of T cell receptor beta chains from one sample in a study of shared clonotypes between healthy human individuals. Here immunoSEQ multiplex PCR was the method, and the copy in TCRdb shows in-frame clones only, minus some. The sample has roughly 2.1 million clones, about 93% seen once; the top ten hold more than 1.5%. The source material was naive CD8+ T cells from PBMCs. The origin of the receptors is a young man in good health. Some clones in this sample may be carry-over from other donors' samples. Each CDR3 is given with its conserved first and last residue. A D gene is named only where the DNA matches it firmly. Clone size is not always given. Where it is, it says once, few, many or a class for expanded clones.

clone size	CDR3 length	J gene	D gene	V gene	CDR3 protein	CDR3 DNA
-	15	TRBJ2-3	-	TRBV6-6	CASSYLAKGTDTQYF	TGTGCCAGCAGTTACCTCGCGAAGGGGACAGATACGCAGTATTTT
-	14	TRBJ1-5	-	TRBV4-3	CASSQRRDNQPQHF	TGCGCCAGCAGCCAACGACGGGACAATCAGCCCCAGCATTTT
-	14	TRBJ1-1	-	TRBV28	CASSFGGRNTEAFF	TGTGCCAGCAGTTTCGGGGGTCGTAACACTGAAGCTTTCTTT
-	12	TRBJ2-1	TRBD1	TRBV7-9	CASSPGTGSEFF	TGTGCCAGCAGCCCGGGGACAGGGTCGGAGTTCTTC
-	14	TRBJ2-2	-	TRBV11-3	CASSPRRAGGELFF	TGTGCCAGCAGCCCCCGGCGGGCTGGCGGGGAGCTGTTTTTT
-	17	TRBJ2-1	TRBD2	TRBV9	CASSVAARTSGYNEQFF	TGTGCCAGCAGCGTAGCGGCTCGGACTAGCGGATACAATGAGCAGTTCTTC
-	13	TRBJ2-5	-	TRBV5-1	CASSPGGKNVQYF	TGCGCCAGCAGCCCTGGGGGGAAAAATGTGCAGTACTTC
once	15	TRBJ1-5	-	TRBV5-5	CASSLWAGANQPQHF	TGTGCCAGCAGCTTGTGGGCAGGGGCTAATCAGCCCCAGCATTTT
-	14	TRBJ2-7	-	TRBV6-1	CASSGIGSSYEQYF	TGTGCCAGCAGTGGAATCGGGTCATCCTACGAGCAGTACTTC
-	17	TRBJ1-1	TRBD1	TRBV25-1	CASSEEGQGALGTEAFF	TGTGCCAGCAGTGAAGAGGGACAGGGGGCGTTGGGGACTGAAGCTTTCTTT
once	14	TRBJ1-1	-	TRBV9	CASSVGGRDTEAFF	TGTGCCAGCAGCGTAGGGGGGCGCGACACTGAAGCTTTCTTT
once	16	TRBJ2-1	-	TRBV6-5	CASSYSRGISSNEQFF	TGTGCCAGCAGTTACTCGAGAGGGATTTCGAGTAATGAGCAGTTCTTC
-	13	TRBJ2-2	-	TRBV28	CASSFVNTGELFF	TGTGCCAGCAGTTTCGTGAACACCGGGGAGCTGTTTTTT
-	15	TRBJ2-7	-	TRBV18	CASSPDGARGGEQYF	TGTGCCAGCTCGCCCGACGGGGCACGGGGTGGCGAGCAGTACTTC
-	15	TRBJ2-3	-	TRBV7-8	CASSLGRGTPNTQYF	TGTGCCAGCAGCTTAGGGAGGGGGACACCGAATACGCAGTATTTT
few	14	TRBJ1-2	TRBD1	TRBV29-1	CSVEDRDRGLGYTF	TGCAGCGTTGAAGATCGAGACAGGGGGCTCGGCTACACCTTC
-	12	TRBJ2-7	-	TRBV6-6	CASGEDYYEQYF	TGTGCCAGCGGTGAGGACTACTACGAGCAGTACTTC
-	15	TRBJ1-2	-	TRBV10-3	CATSPGPAPNYGYTF	TGTGCCACTTCACCCGGGCCAGCACCTAACTATGGCTACACCTTC
-	15	TRBJ2-1	TRBD2	TRBV15	CATSRDRGRGNEQFF	TGTGCCACCAGCAGAGATCGCGGGAGAGGTAATGAGCAGTTCTTC
-	19	TRBJ2-3	TRBD2	TRBV27	CASSPLGLAGTRSEDTQYF	TGTGCCAGCAGTCCTCTGGGACTAGCGGGTACAAGGAGTGAGGATACGCAGTATTTT
-	13	TRBJ2-3	TRBD2	TRBV27	CASSFGEGTEQYF	TGTGCCAGCAGTTTTGGGGAGGGGACTGAACAGTATTTT
-	17	TRBJ2-1	-	TRBV27	CASIPTGQAGIYNEQFF	TGTGCCAGCATCCCTACCGGACAGGCGGGGATCTACAATGAGCAGTTCTTC
-	17	TRBJ2-1	-	TRBV11-2	CASSSTLGASSYNEQFF	TGTGCCAGCAGCTCTACACTGGGGGCAAGCTCCTACAATGAGCAGTTCTTC
-	15	TRBJ2-3	TRBD2	TRBV15	CATSLAGGSTDTQYF	TGTGCCACCAGCCTAGCGGGAGGGAGCACAGATACGCAGTATTTT
-	11	TRBJ2-2	-	TRBV5-6	CASSFGRELFF	TGTGCCAGCAGCTTCGGGAGGGAGCTGTTTTTT
-	14	TRBJ1-2	TRBD1	TRBV5-4	CASSYYSGQGENTF	TGTGCCAGCAGCTACTACTCGGGACAGGGTGAGAACACCTTC
-	12	TRBJ2-1	-	TRBV28	CASSLWANEQFF	TGTGCCAGCAGTTTATGGGCAAATGAGCAGTTCTTC
-	13	TRBJ2-1	TRBD2	TRBV12-5	CASGPTSVGEQFF	TGTGCTAGTGGTCCGACTAGCGTAGGTGAGCAGTTCTTC
-	16	TRBJ2-1	TRBD1	TRBV7-6	CASSQRAGTGHNEQFF	TGTGCCAGCAGCCAAAGGGCCGGGACAGGGCACAATGAGCAGTTCTTC
-	17	TRBJ2-1	TRBD2	TRBV4-1	CASSQVGGRGLYNEQFF	TGCGCCAGCAGCCAAGTAGGCGGGAGGGGACTATACAATGAGCAGTTCTTC
-	15	TRBJ2-5	TRBD1	TRBV9	CASSVAGTGMETQYF	TGTGCCAGCAGCGTAGCCGGGACAGGGATGGAGACCCAGTACTTC
-	12	TRBJ1-1	-	TRBV5-8	CASSRPRTEAFF	TGTGCCAGCAGCCGTCCGCGAACTGAAGCTTTCTTT
-	16	TRBJ2-7	-	TRBV4-1	CASSHQYFRGTYEQYF	TGCGCCAGCAGCCATCAATACTTCCGGGGTACCTACGAGCAGTACTTC
once	16	TRBJ2-5	-	TRBV7-9	CASSQPLGVTRETQYF	TGTGCCAGCAGCCAACCCCTGGGGGTCACAAGGGAGACCCAGTACTTC
-	14	TRBJ2-2	-	TRBV4-1	CASSHGRGPGELFF	TGCGCCAGCAGCCACGGCAGGGGACCCGGGGAGCTGTTTTTT
-	19	TRBJ2-3	TRBD2	TRBV9	CASSPSGGGLAVSTDTQYF	TGTGCCAGCAGCCCTTCTGGGGGGGGACTAGCGGTTAGCACAGATACGCAGTATTTT
-	15	TRBJ2-7	TRBD1	TRBV11-2	CASSTRDRDAYEQYF	TGTGCCAGCAGCACCCGGGACAGGGACGCCTACGAGCAGTACTTC
once	14	TRBJ2-7	TRBD1	TRBV7-8	CASSLDGTGYEQYF	TGTGCCAGCAGCTTAGACGGGACAGGTTACGAGCAGTACTTC
-	15	TRBJ2-3	TRBD2	TRBV28	CASSFAGESSDTQYF	TGTGCCAGCAGTTTTGCGGGGGAAAGTTCAGATACGCAGTATTTT
-	15	TRBJ1-5	-	TRBV5-1	CASSPAVISNQPQHF	TGCGCCAGCAGCCCGGCGGTTATTAGCAATCAGCCCCAGCATTTT
-	18	TRBJ2-2	TRBD1	TRBV7-9	CASSLSGMGQGATGELFF	TGTGCCAGCAGTCTGAGCGGCATGGGACAGGGGGCGACCGGGGAGCTGTTTTTT
-	12	TRBJ2-7	-	TRBV6-6	CASSYGQNEQYF	TGTGCCAGCAGTTATGGACAGAACGAGCAGTACTTC
-	15	TRBJ2-2	TRBD1	TRBV7-9	CAASIGQGNTGELFF	TGTGCCGCGAGCATTGGACAGGGGAACACCGGGGAGCTGTTTTTT
-	13	TRBJ2-1	-	TRBV13	CASSLRGHNEQFF	TGTGCCAGCAGCTTACGAGGCCACAATGAGCAGTTCTTC
-	15	TRBJ1-1	-	TRBV5-1	CASSLGAGRDTEAFF	TGCGCCAGCAGCTTGGGTGCTGGGCGCGACACTGAAGCTTTCTTT
few	15	TRBJ1-1	-	TRBV28	CASSLLQDMNTEAFF	TGTGCCAGCAGTTTGTTACAGGACATGAACACTGAAGCTTTCTTT
-	14	TRBJ2-7	-	TRBV25-1	CASRGQKSSYEQYF	TGTGCCAGCAGAGGACAGAAGAGCTCCTACGAGCAGTACTTC
-	15	TRBJ1-3	-	TRBV27	CASSPLIDAGNTIYF	TGTGCCAGCAGTCCGCTTATTGACGCCGGAAACACCATATATTTT
-	16	TRBJ2-1	-	TRBV11-3	CASSSKVESSYNEQFF	TGTGCCAGCAGCTCCAAAGTCGAAAGCTCCTACAATGAGCAGTTCTTC
few	14	TRBJ1-1	-	TRBV5-1	CASSLVPLNTEAFF	TGCGCCAGCAGCTTGGTTCCACTAAACACTGAAGCTTTCTTT